This TCR beta chain was retrieved from a study of cytotoxic CD8 clonotypes in ibrutinib-treated CLL. The intended depth for sequencing was 1 in 200,000 to 1 in 1 million T cells. Assay used: immunoSEQ multiplex PCR; TCRdb lists only in-frame clones, some missing. The sample lists approximately 60,000 clones; 55% to 70% were seen once. This clone appeared a few times. Trimming removed 4 bases from V and 0 bases from J, with 7 bases in between. The CDR3 sequence is 14 residues long. The V gene's germline CDR1 is LNHDA and CDR2 SQIVND (reference sequence). The sequenced sample was PBMCs, obtained after 24 months of ibrutinib treatment. This chain joins TRBV19 and TRBJ1-3, with D possibly being TRBD1 (5 bases). The TCR comes from a human donor with chronic lymphocytic leukemia. The CDR3 here is CASSTGGSGNTIYF. Here the CDR3 DNA reads TGTGCCAGTAGTACTGGGGGCTCTGGAAACACCATATATTTT.